The 14 T cell receptor beta chains below were found in one sample sequenced in a study of T cell responses to AZD1222 COVID-19 vaccine. Only in-frame clones appear in the TCRdb table, and some are missing; sequencing was by immunoSEQ multiplex PCR. The table has under 150,000 clones, 75% to 85% seen once; the top ten hold 7.9%. The sequencing used peripheral blood, collected 28 days after the second dose of the MenACWY control vaccine. All receptors come from an adult who received the MenACWY meningococcal vaccine as a control.

The chain recombines TRBV9 with TRBJ2-3; D is possibly TRBD2 (5 bases). CDR3 length equals 17 residues. Per the germline V gene, CDR1 is SGDLS and CDR2 is YYNGEE. The V end was cut by 0 bases, the J end by 2 bases, with 16 bases between. CDR3 sequence: CASSVGPPPRDTDTQYF. In DNA, the CDR3 is TGTGCCAGCAGCGTAGGGCCCCCCCCTCGGGACACAGATACGCAGTATTTT.

The chain recombines TRBV19 with TRBJ1-6; a possible D gene is TRBD1 (6 bases). Trimming stripped 3 bases from V and 11 bases from J, with 20 bases between. The CDR3 length is 16 residues. Looked up from germline, CDR1 is LNHDA and CDR2 is SQIVND (reference sequence). The CDR3 is CASSILRDTTYPPLHF. The CDR3 bases are TGTGCCAGTAGTATCCTCCGGGACACTACGTATCCACCCCTCCACTTT.

The V call is TRBV29-1, the J call TRBJ1-6, with D unresolved. The CDR3 runs to 13 residues. The germline V gene has CDR1 SQVTM and CDR2 ANQGSEA. Trimming took 8 bases from V and 4 from J, leaving 12 bases between them. The CDR3 DNA sequence: TGCAGCATTGCACAGAGTTATAATTCACCCCTCCACTTT. It yields the protein CSIAQSYNSPLHF.

The gene calls are TRBV29-1 and TRBJ2-5, with 8 bases aligning to TRBD2. Trimming removed 7 bases from V and 5 bases from J; junction bases left unmatched: 6. CDR1 and CDR2 from the germline V gene are SQVTM and ANQGSEA. This CDR3 is 12 amino acids long. In DNA form, the CDR3 reads TGCAGCGGGTCGGGGGGGGCGGAGACCCAGTACTTC. This codes for CSGSGGAETQYF.

This clone came up a few times. This sequence joins TRBV3-1 (or the pseudogene TRBV3-2) and TRBJ1-2; D may be TRBD1 (6 bases). CDR3 length: 14 amino acids. Germline values: CDR1 LGHDT, CDR2 YNNKEL (reference sequence). V lost 3 bases and J lost 4, with 12 bases in between. In DNA, the CDR3 is TGTGCCAGCAGCCAGGGAGGACAGATCTATGGCTACACCTTC. This gives the protein CASSQGGQIYGYTF.

The chain links TRBV21-1 to TRBJ1-1; TRBD1 is the table's D call and was not checked against the DNA. TRBV21-1 is given as a pseudogene. This CDR3 is 14 amino acids long. The CDR3 loop is CASSSYRVGTEAFF. CDR3 coding DNA: TGTGCCAGCAGCAGTTACAGGGTGGGCACTGAAGCTTTCTTT.

The chain joins TRBV30 to TRBJ2-7, with D possibly being TRBD1 or TRBD2 (5 bases each). Germline-derived CDR1 and CDR2 are GTSNPN and SVGIG (reference sequence). With 5 bases removed from V and 6 bases from J, the gap between germline ends came to 17 bases. This CDR3 contains 13 residues. The chain's CDR3 is CAWGMGRPSEQYF. In nucleotides, the CDR3 is TGTGCCTGGGGGATGGGACGCCCTAGCGAGCAGTACTTC.

The chain couples TRBV19 to TRBJ1-1; D remains ambiguous. In germline, CDR1 is LNHDA, CDR2 SQIVND (reference sequence). Trimming cost V 3 bases and J 0 bases, with 8 bases left between them. The CDR3 contains 14 residues. CDR3 sequence reads: CASSIGKMNTEAFF. The CDR3 nucleotides are TGTGCCAGTAGTATTGGCAAGATGAACACTGAAGCTTTCTTT.

The chain uses TRBV19 and TRBJ2-1; TRBD1 might be the D (6 bases). This CDR3 is built from 17 residues. Germline values: CDR1 LNHDA, CDR2 SQIVND (reference sequence). V shed 1 base and J shed 1 base, with 14 bases lying between them. The CDR3 nucleotides are TGTGCCAGTAGTATAGGTGCGCAGGGGAGTTCCTACAATGAGCAGTTCTTC. This sequence encodes CASSIGAQGSSYNEQFF.

The chain links TRBV24-1 to TRBJ2-1; tentatively, D is TRBD2 (5 bases). The CDR3 has 15 amino acids. Looked up from germline, CDR1 is KGHDR and CDR2 is SFDVKD. The V gene lost 5 bases and the J gene lost 9 bases, with 19 bases spanning the gap. The CDR3 nucleotides are TGTGCCACCAGTGCGAAAACGGACTCCCGGGGTGAGCAGTTCTTC. As protein: CATSAKTDSRGEQFF.

CDR3 sequence reads: CASGSGASYEQYF. CDR3 bases: TGTGCCAGCGGGTCTGGAGCCTCCTACGAGCAGTACTTC. The gene calls are TRBV9 and TRBJ2-7; no definite D call. The CDR3 runs 13 residues. The germline CDR1 and CDR2 sequences are SGDLS and YYNGEE. Trimming took 7 bases from V and 0 from J, leaving 11 bases between them.

The V and J genes are TRBV5-1 and TRBJ1-3; D ambiguous. Trimming took 1 base from V and 3 from J, leaving 11 bases between them. The CDR3 consists of 15 residues. Germline loops: CDR1 SGHRS, CDR2 YFSETQ. CDR3: CASSLPSGNGNTIYF. The CDR3 DNA is TGCGCCAGCAGCTTGCCGTCCGGGAATGGAAACACCATATATTTT.

This chain uses TRBV6-5 with TRBJ1-1; the match to TRBD1 covers 8 bases. This CDR3 comprises 13 residues. The germline V gene encodes CDR1 MNHEY and CDR2 SVGAGI. V trimming: 7 bases; J trimming: 4 bases; junction bases outside the gene matches: 5. This CDR3 is CASILTGGTEAFF. The CDR3 DNA sequence: TGTGCCAGCATCCTCACAGGGGGCACTGAAGCTTTCTTT.

The V gene is TRBV4-1, the J gene TRBJ1-1; D perhaps matches TRBD1 (5 bases). The CDR3 sequence is 16 residues long. Germline CDR1 is MGHRA and CDR2 is YSYEKL. Trimming cost V 1 base and J 4 bases, with 16 bases left between them. The CDR3 sequence: CASSQGQHNLFTEAFF. The DNA for the CDR3 is TGCGCCAGCAGCCAAGGACAGCATAACCTATTCACTGAAGCTTTCTTT.